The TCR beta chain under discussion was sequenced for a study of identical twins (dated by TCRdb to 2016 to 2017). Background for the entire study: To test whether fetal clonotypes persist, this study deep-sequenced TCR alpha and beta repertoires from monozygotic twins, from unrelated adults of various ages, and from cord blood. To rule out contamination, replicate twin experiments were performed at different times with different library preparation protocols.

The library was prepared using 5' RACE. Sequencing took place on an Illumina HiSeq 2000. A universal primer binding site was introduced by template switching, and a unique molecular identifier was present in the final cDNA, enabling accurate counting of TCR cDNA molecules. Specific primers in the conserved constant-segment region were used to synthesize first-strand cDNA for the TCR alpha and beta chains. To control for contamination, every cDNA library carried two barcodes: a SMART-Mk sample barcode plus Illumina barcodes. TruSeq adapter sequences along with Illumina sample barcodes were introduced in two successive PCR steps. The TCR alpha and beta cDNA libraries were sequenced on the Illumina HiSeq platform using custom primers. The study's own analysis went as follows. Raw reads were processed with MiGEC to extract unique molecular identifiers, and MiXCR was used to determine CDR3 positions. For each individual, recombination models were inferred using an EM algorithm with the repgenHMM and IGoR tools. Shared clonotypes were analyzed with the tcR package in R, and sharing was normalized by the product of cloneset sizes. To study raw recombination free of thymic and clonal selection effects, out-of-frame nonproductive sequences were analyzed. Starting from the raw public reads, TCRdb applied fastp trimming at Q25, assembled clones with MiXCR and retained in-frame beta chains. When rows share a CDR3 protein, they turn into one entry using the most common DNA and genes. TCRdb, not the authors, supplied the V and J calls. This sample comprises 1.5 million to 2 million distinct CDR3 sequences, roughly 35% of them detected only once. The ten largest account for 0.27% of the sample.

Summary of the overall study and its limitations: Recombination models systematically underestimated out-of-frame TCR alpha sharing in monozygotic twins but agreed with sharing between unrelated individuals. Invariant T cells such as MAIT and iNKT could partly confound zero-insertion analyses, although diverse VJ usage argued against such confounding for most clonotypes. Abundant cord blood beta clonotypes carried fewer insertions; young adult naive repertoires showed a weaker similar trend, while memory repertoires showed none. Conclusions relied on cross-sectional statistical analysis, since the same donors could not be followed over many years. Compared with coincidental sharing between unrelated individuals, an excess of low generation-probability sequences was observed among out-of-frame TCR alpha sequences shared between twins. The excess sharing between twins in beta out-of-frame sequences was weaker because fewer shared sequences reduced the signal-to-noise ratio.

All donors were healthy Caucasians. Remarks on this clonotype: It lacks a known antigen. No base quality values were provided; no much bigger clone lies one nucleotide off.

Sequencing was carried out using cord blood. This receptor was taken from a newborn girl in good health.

In nucleotide form, the sequence is TGTGCCAGCAGTTATGAGGAGTTCGGGACCCAGTACTTC. Its translation reads: CASSYEEFGTQYF. In this chain, TRBV6-6 is recombined with TRBJ2-5; the D gene remains uncertain. V loses 3 bases of germline sequence and J loses 7 bases, and the interval between the two ends is 12 bases. Looking up the germline V gene (reference sequence) yields CDR1 MNHNY and CDR2 SVGAGI. The cysteine opens and the phenylalanine closes a CDR3 of 13 amino acids. Only the CDR3 DNA stays, 39 bases, in frame from base 1.